The next 20 T cell receptor beta chains were all read from a single sample in a study of early T cells in non-severe SARS-CoV-2 infection. TCRdb re-called the 5' RACE reads through MiXCR, storing one row per CDR3 protein. The repertoire holds tens of thousands of distinct CDR3 sequences, over 10% seen once, with around 9.6% in the top ten. Source material: whole blood. The receptor set was obtained from an adult who was a healthcare worker with PCR-confirmed SARS-CoV-2 infection or an uninfected control (not recorded which).

The genes are TRBV29-1 and TRBJ2-7; D possibly corresponds to TRBD2 (7 bases). The CDR3 runs 14 residues. Trimming pared 6 bases from V and 2 bases from J, leaving 17 bases between. Germline CDR1 reads SQVTM; CDR2 reads ANQGSEA. The CDR3 reads CSVEGGLGAYEQYF. DNA of the CDR3: TGCAGCGTCGAGGGGGGGCTTGGAGCCTACGAGCAGTACTTC.

This clonotype was observed a handful of times. The CDR3 DNA reads as TGTGCCAGCAGTTACGGACAGGCGGTCGGGGAGCTGTTTTTT. Translated: CASSYGQAVGELFF. The chain combines TRBV6-6 with TRBJ2-2, with 7 bases identical to TRBD1. The CDR3 has 14 residues. Germline V gives CDR1 MNHNY, CDR2 SVGAGI (reference sequence). The V and J ends lost 2 bases and 7 bases, in that order; junction bases with no gene match: 4.

This clonotype was recorded many times. The V call is TRBV4-2, the J call TRBJ1-4; 7 nucleotides match TRBD1. Unmatched junction bases numbered 9, after V lost 1 base and J lost 10 bases. The CDR3 extends over 15 amino acids. Germline V gene lookup returns CDR1 LGHNA and CDR2 YNFKEQ. The CDR3 loop reads CASSQGQGLDGKLFF. The CDR3 nucleotides are TGTGCCAGCAGCCAAGGACAGGGTTTGGATGGAAAACTGTTTTTT.

The rearrangement uses TRBV6-1 and TRBJ1-5, with D hard to call. The CDR3 runs 16 residues. The V end was cut by 2 bases, the J end by 4 bases, with 15 bases between. Germline V gene lookup returns CDR1 MNHNS and CDR2 SASEGT. CDR3 loop: CASSEYYGRSNQPQHF. As DNA, the CDR3 is TGTGCCAGCAGTGAATATTATGGGAGGTCGAATCAGCCCCAGCATTTT.

This clonotype was seen more than once but under ten times. The chain joins TRBV29-1 to TRBJ1-3, with D maybe TRBD1 (5 bases). From germline, CDR1 is SQVTM and CDR2 ANQGSEA. The CDR3 totals 14 residues. V was pared by 5 bases and J by 0 bases, with 11 bases between. The CDR3 sequence: CSVWRQSSGNTIYF. The CDR3 bases are TGCAGCGTTTGGAGACAGAGCTCTGGAAACACCATATATTTT.

This clonotype was detected only a few times. The V call is TRBV7-9, the J call TRBJ1-3; no clear D. Germline-derived CDR1 and CDR2 are SEHNR and FQNEAQ (reference sequence). Between the trimmed V and J ends, which lost 5 bases and 4 bases, there was a span of 9 bases. The CDR3 runs 13 residues. The chain's CDR3 is CASSGKRGNTIYF. The CDR3 DNA reads as TGTGCCAGCAGCGGGAAACGGGGAAACACCATATATTTT.

The chain is built from TRBV2 and TRBJ2-5; D gene ambiguous. The CDR3 consists of 10 residues. The germline V and J ends were trimmed by 9 bases and 5 bases, with 7 bases remaining between them. Germline-derived CDR1 and CDR2 are SNHLY and FYNNEI. This CDR3 reads CASTLETQYF. DNA for the CDR3: TGTGCCAGTACCTTGGAGACCCAGTACTTC.

This clonotype was seen more than once but under ten times. The rearrangement links TRBV6-4 to TRBJ2-3; D perhaps matches TRBD2 (6 bases). The CDR3 is 14 amino acids. The germline V and J ends were trimmed by 0 bases and 4 bases, with 8 bases remaining between them. Germline CDR1 MRHNA, CDR2 SNTAGT. The CDR3 DNA reads TGTGCCAGCAGTGACTCAGGAGGGCCAGATACGCAGTATTTT. Protein sequence: CASSDSGGPDTQYF.

This clonotype was seen a handful of times. This chain links TRBV20-1 with TRBJ2-3; either TRBD1 or TRBD2 may supply D (5 bases each). In germline, CDR1 is DFQATT, CDR2 SNEGSKA (reference sequence). This CDR3 has 14 residues. Trimming pared 3 bases from V and 0 bases from J, leaving 10 bases between. The CDR3 sequence: CSASHGTSTDTQYF. The CDR3 DNA sequence: TGCAGTGCTAGTCACGGGACGAGCACAGATACGCAGTATTTT.

This clonotype was seen only a few times. The V gene is TRBV14, the J gene TRBJ2-2; 7 nucleotides agree with TRBD2. In germline, CDR1 is SGHDN, CDR2 FVKESK. This CDR3 contains 17 residues. Trimming at V came to 0 bases and at J to 3 bases, leaving 7 bases not matched to a gene. The CDR3 bases are TGTGCCAGCAGCCAAGAAGAGAATAGCGGGTACACCGGGGAGCTGTTTTTT. Translated: CASSQEENSGYTGELFF. The full variable domain, rest sourced from reference TRBV14 and TRBJ2-2, is EAGVTQFPSHSVIEKGQTVTLRCDPISGHDNLYWYRRVMGKEIKFLLHFVKESKQDESGMPNNRFLAERTGGTYSTLKVQPAELEDSGVYFCASSQEENSGYTGELFFGEGSRLTVL.

This clonotype was observed a few times. The chain is built from TRBV29-1 and TRBJ2-4; 12 bases are a match to TRBD2. The V gene's germline CDR1 is SQVTM and CDR2 ANQGSEA. The CDR3 runs to 14 residues. Germline trimming cut 3 bases from V and 9 bases from J; bases unmatched to any gene: 6. CDR3 sequence: CSVDTGTSGSIQYF. CDR3 DNA sequence: TGCAGCGTTGACACCGGGACTAGCGGGTCCATTCAGTACTTC.

This rearrangement joins TRBV18 to TRBJ2-1; 8 nucleotides agree with TRBD2. The junction had 8 bases not matched to a gene; V was cut back by 3 bases and J by 7 bases. The CDR3 is 15 amino acids. Germline CDR1 KGHSH, CDR2 LQKENI. The CDR3 sequence: CASSPEAGGDNEQFF. CDR3 nucleotides: TGTGCCAGCTCACCTGAGGCGGGGGGTGATAATGAGCAGTTCTTC.

This clonotype was seen more than once but under ten times. The chain links TRBV29-1 to TRBJ2-7; either TRBD1 or TRBD2 may supply D (6 bases each). The CDR3 is 13 residues long. The V end was cut by 4 bases, the J end by 2 bases, with 12 bases between. Germline loops: CDR1 SQVTM, CDR2 ANQGSEA. CDR3 DNA sequence: TGCAGCGTTGTCCGGGGGCAAGCCTACGAGCAGTACTTC. Amino acid sequence: CSVVRGQAYEQYF.

The V and J genes are TRBV27 and TRBJ1-5; 8 nucleotides match TRBD1. V was clipped by 6 bases and J by 0 bases; unmatched bases: 4. CDR1 and CDR2 (germline): MNHEY, SMNVEV (reference sequence). The CDR3 has 15 residues. CDR3 amino acids: CASSLTGASNQPQHF. The CDR3 coding sequence is TGTGCCAGCAGCCTGACAGGGGCTAGCAATCAGCCCCAGCATTTT.

The V call is TRBV20-1, the J call TRBJ2-5, with D perhaps TRBD1 (6 bases). Germline V lookup: CDR1 DFQATT, CDR2 SNEGSKA (reference sequence). The CDR3 extends over 14 amino acids. Trimming stripped 5 bases from V and 1 base from J, with 14 bases between. CDR3 residues: CSAGLQGPQETQYF. CDR3 coding DNA: TGCAGTGCTGGATTACAGGGTCCCCAAGAGACCCAGTACTTC.

The CDR3: CASRRAGGYGYTF. In nucleotides, the CDR3 is TGTGCCAGCCGGCGGGCAGGGGGCTATGGCTACACCTTC. The rearrangement joins TRBV7-2 to TRBJ1-2; TRBD1 agrees at 7 bases. V lost 8 bases and J lost 4; bases outside the gene matches: 7. The CDR3 extends over 13 amino acids. Looked up from germline, CDR1 is SGHTA and CDR2 is FQGNSA. The variable domain in full, completed from reference TRBV7-2 and TRBJ1-2, reads GAGVSQSPSNKVTEKGKDVELRCDPISGHTALYWYRQSLGQGLEFLIYFQGNSAPDKSGLPSDRFSAERTGGSVSTLTIQRTQQEDSAVYLCASRRAGGYGYTFGSGTRLTVV.

At least ten counts were recorded for this clonotype. This chain uses TRBV2 with TRBJ1-5, with D maybe TRBD1 (6 bases). The V gene lost 2 bases and the J gene lost 4 bases, with 6 bases spanning the gap. The CDR3 length is 13 residues. Per the germline V gene, CDR1 is SNHLY and CDR2 is FYNNEI. The CDR3 region has the DNA TGTGCCAGCAGTGAACAGGGGAATCAGCCCCAGCATTTT. This codes for CASSEQGNQPQHF.

This clonotype was picked up a small number of times. The chain uses TRBV20-1 and TRBJ2-7; no reliable D call. The germline V gene encodes CDR1 DFQATT and CDR2 SNEGSKA (reference sequence). Trimming shortened V by 5 bases and J by 0 bases, and 8 bases separated the two germline ends. The CDR3 extends over 12 amino acids. The CDR3, as DNA: TGCAGTGCTCCCGACCGCTCCTACGAGCAGTACTTC. This codes for CSAPDRSYEQYF.

This clonotype was recorded at least ten times. For the CDR3, the DNA is TGCGCCAGCAGCTTGGTCCCCGACAGATCCTACGAGCAGTACTTC. The encoded protein is CASSLVPDRSYEQYF. The V call is TRBV5-1, the J call TRBJ2-7; maybe TRBD1 (5 bases). Trimming shortened V by 0 bases and J by 1 base, and 11 bases separated the two germline ends. The CDR3 is made up of 15 amino acids. Germline CDR1 SGHRS, CDR2 YFSETQ. Supplemented by reference TRBV5-1 and TRBJ2-7, the full variable domain reads KAGVTQTPRYLIKTRGQQVTLSCSPISGHRSVSWYQQTPGQGLQFLFEYFSETQRNKGNFPGRFSGRQFSNSRSEMNVSTLELGDSALYLCASSLVPDRSYEQYFGPGTRLTVT.

This clonotype was recorded many times. The genes are TRBV12-3 or TRBV12-4 and TRBJ1-2; D is possibly TRBD1 (5 bases). The V and J ends lost 3 bases and 8 bases respectively, with 13 bases between them. The CDR3 spans 13 residues. CDR3 nucleotides: TGTGCCAGCAGTTTCCTGGCTGGGGGAGGCTACACCTTC. Translation gives CASSFLAGGGYTF.